Each of the 17 T cell receptor beta chains below was sequenced from the same sample in a study of tumor-infiltrating lymphocytes in localized non-small cell lung cancer. Only in-frame clones appear in the TCRdb table, and some are missing; sequencing was by immunoSEQ multiplex PCR. The table lists over 10,000 clones, around four fifths of them singletons. Sequenced input: uninvolved lung tissue not adjacent to the tumor. The receptor source for this set is a human donor with non-small cell lung cancer.

The V call is TRBV19, the J call TRBJ1-1; 8 bases agree with TRBD1. The CDR3 is made up of 17 amino acids. CDR1 is LNHDA and CDR2 is SQIVND in the germline V gene (reference sequence). V was clipped by 1 base and J by 5 bases; unmatched bases: 12. CDR3 region: CASSIGRDRLTGTEAFF. CDR3 coding DNA: TGTGCCAGTAGTATAGGCAGGGACAGGCTCACTGGAACTGAAGCTTTCTTT.

This clone was seen just once. This chain links TRBV7-7 with TRBJ1-5, with D tentatively TRBD1 (5 bases). The germline V and J ends were trimmed by 5 bases and 3 bases, with 32 bases remaining between them. CDR3 size: 21 residues. CDR1 SSHAT and CDR2 FNYEAQ come from the germline V gene (reference sequence). CDR3 coding DNA: TGTGCCAGCAGCCCACGGACAAAGAGCCTGGACGCCACGGCCGTCAATCAGCCCCAGCATTTT. Protein: CASSPRTKSLDATAVNQPQHF.

The V call is TRBV7-2, the J call TRBJ2-7, with D possibly being TRBD1 (5 bases). The germline CDR1 and CDR2 sequences are SGHTA and FQGNSA. V lost 2 bases, J lost 4 bases, and 6 bases lay in between. The CDR3 extends over 12 amino acids. CDR3 in amino acids: CASSLQGYEQYF. CDR3 bases: TGTGCCAGCAGCTTACAGGGATACGAGCAGTACTTC.

By sample share, this clone is medium-sized. V is TRBV10-1 and J is TRBJ2-7; D remains unclear. Trimming stripped 6 bases from V and 3 bases from J, with 3 bases between. This CDR3 is 10 amino acids long. CDR1 is WNHNN, CDR2 SYGVQD, per germline (reference sequence). CDR3 region: CASSGYEQYF. The CDR3 DNA is TGCGCCAGCAGCGGCTACGAGCAGTACTTC.

V is TRBV6-5 and J is TRBJ2-3, with TRBD1 matching 8 bases. The length of the CDR3 is 13 residues. V lost 7 bases to trimming and J lost 3 bases; unmatched junction nucleotides: 3. Per germline, CDR1 MNHEY and CDR2 SVGAGI. CDR3 residues: CASTDRATDTQYF. DNA for the CDR3: TGTGCCAGCACGGACAGGGCTACAGATACGCAGTATTTT.

This clone was observed a few times. The chain employs TRBV9 and TRBJ1-1; possibly TRBD1 for D (5 bases). Trimming removed 2 bases at V and 7 bases at J, with 18 bases between. This CDR3 contains 15 residues. The V gene's germline CDR1 is SGDLS and CDR2 YYNGEE. CDR3 sequence: CASSVLTDSDGEAFF. The CDR3 DNA is TGTGCCAGCAGCGTTCTTACAGACAGTGACGGTGAAGCTTTCTTT. The full variable domain, completed using reference TRBV9 and TRBJ1-1, is DSGVTQTPKHLITATGQRVTLRCSPRSGDLSVYWYQQSLDQGLQFLIQYYNGEERAKGNILERFSAQQFPDLHSELNLSSLELGDSALYFCASSVLTDSDGEAFFGQGTRLTVV.

The V call is TRBV7-8, the J call TRBJ2-3; 12 bases are shared with TRBD1. This CDR3 has 17 residues. After removal of 3 bases from V and 6 bases from J, the junction contained 10 bases not matched to a gene. From germline, CDR1 is SGHVS and CDR2 FQNEAQ. The CDR3 DNA follows: TGTGCCAGCAGCTTCTCCTCCGGGACAGGGGGCGTTGATACGCAGTATTTT. This gives the protein CASSFSSGTGGVDTQYF.

The V gene is TRBV7-3, the J gene TRBJ2-3; 11 bases fit TRBD1. The CDR3 runs to 18 residues. The trim removed 5 bases at V and 5 bases at J, leaving 15 bases unmatched. Looked up from germline, CDR1 is SGHTA and CDR2 is FQGTGA. CDR3 sequence (DNA): TGTGCCAGCAGCCCTCGGACAGGGGGCGCGACCCAAGGAGATACGCAGTATTTT. Amino acid sequence: CASSPRTGGATQGDTQYF.

The rearrangement uses TRBV6-5 and TRBJ2-4; 8 bases line up with TRBD1. Germline CDR1 and CDR2: MNHEY and SVGAGI. V lost 8 bases to trimming and J lost 8 bases; unmatched junction nucleotides: 8. This CDR3 is 13 amino acids long. CDR3 loop: CASRRGLGDIQYF. CDR3 nucleotides: TGTGCCAGCCGCAGGGGGCTCGGAGACATTCAGTACTTC.

The chain recombines TRBV6-1 with TRBJ1-3; no reliable D call. This CDR3 comprises 15 residues. CDR1 and CDR2 from the germline V gene are MNHNS and SASEGT. V lost 6 bases and J 0 bases, leaving 12 bases between the germline ends. CDR3: CASSDTVHSGNTIYF. CDR3 in DNA: TGTGCCAGCAGCGATACCGTTCACTCTGGAAACACCATATATTTT.

The V and J genes are TRBV7-8 and TRBJ1-5; D remains unclear. Trimming removed 1 base from V and 4 bases from J, with 5 bases in between. Germline CDR1 SGHVS, CDR2 FQNEAQ. There are 13 residues in the CDR3. The CDR3 is CASSLGENQPQHF. The CDR3 DNA reads as TGTGCCAGCAGCTTAGGTGAGAATCAGCCCCAGCATTTT.

The chain is built from TRBV7-8 and TRBJ2-7; D is ambiguous. Per germline, CDR1 SGHVS and CDR2 FQNEAQ. V lost 1 base, J lost 5 bases, and 12 bases lay in between. The CDR3 covers 14 residues. Here the CDR3 DNA reads TGTGCCAGCAGCTTAGACACCCGAAAGAACGAGCAGTACTTC. Protein: CASSLDTRKNEQYF.

The V gene is TRBV7-6, the J gene TRBJ2-3; 12 bases are shared with TRBD2. The V segment lost 5 bases and the J segment 4 bases; nucleotides outside the gene matches: 10. The germline CDR1 and CDR2 sequences are SGHVS and FNYEAQ. This CDR3 contains 17 residues. The CDR3 DNA reads as TGTGCCAGCAGCCCGGGACTAGCGGGCGCGGGAGCAGATACGCAGTATTTT. Its translation is CASSPGLAGAGADTQYF. The full variable domain, rest sourced from reference TRBV7-6 and TRBJ2-3, is GAGVSQSPRYKVTKRGQDVALRCDPISGHVSLYWYRQALGQGPEFLTYFNYEAQQDKSGLPNDRFSAERPEGSISTLTIQRTEQRDSAMYRCASSPGLAGAGADTQYFGPGTRLTVL.

This chain uses TRBV7-9 with TRBJ2-7; 10 positions match TRBD2. The CDR3 runs 15 residues. Trimming took 5 bases from V and 0 from J; bases not matched to a gene: 4. Per the germline V gene, CDR1 is SEHNR and CDR2 is FQNEAQ (reference sequence). CDR3 DNA: TGTGCCAGCAGCCTCCTAGCGGGAGCCTCCTACGAGCAGTACTTC. Amino acid sequence: CASSLLAGASYEQYF.

This clone was counted only a few times. The gene calls are TRBV19 and TRBJ1-1; D may be TRBD1 (5 bases). Trimming cost V 5 bases and J 0 bases, with 13 bases left between them. The CDR3 contains 15 residues. Germline CDR1 reads LNHDA; CDR2 reads SQIVND (reference sequence). The CDR3 loop is CASSLRAPMNTEAFF. Here the CDR3 DNA reads TGTGCCAGTAGTCTCAGGGCCCCCATGAACACTGAAGCTTTCTTT. The full variable domain, completed using reference TRBV19 and TRBJ1-1, is DGGITQSPKYLFRKEGQNVTLSCEQNLNHDAMYWYRQDPGQGLRLIYYSQIVNDFQKGDIAEGYSVSREKKESFPLTVTSAQKNPTAFYLCASSLRAPMNTEAFFGQGTRLTVV.

In its sample, this clone was seen a few times. This chain connects TRBV6-1 to TRBJ1-3; possible D gene TRBD1, 5 bases. The CDR3 extends over 16 amino acids. Trimming shortened V by 4 bases and J by 0 bases, and 13 bases separated the two germline ends. Looked up from germline, CDR1 is MNHNS and CDR2 is SASEGT. The CDR3 sequence: CASSAASRGSGNTIYF. CDR3 sequence (DNA): TGTGCCAGCAGTGCAGCCTCAAGGGGCTCTGGAAACACCATATATTTT.

The sample holds one count of this clone. The chain carries TRBV10-1 and TRBJ1-5; D gene unclear. V was trimmed by 11 bases and J by 7 bases, leaving 12 bases between them. CDR3 length equals 11 residues. In germline, CDR1 is WNHNN, CDR2 SYGVQD (reference sequence). For the CDR3, the DNA is TGCGCCTCCCTCCGGGAACAGCCCCAGCATTTT. Protein: CASLREQPQHF.